This entry features one TCR beta chain sequence. Its specificity is unknown. These data belong to a study of cytomegalovirus exposure and HLA in healthy donors. Study-wide results and limits: According to the study, some 160 TCR beta chains were cytomegalovirus-associated.

13 Jbeta primers and 60 Vbeta primers were used for the PCR. TCRdb keeps only in-frame clones here, not all; method: immunoSEQ multiplex PCR. Altogether under 140,000 clones are present, around 83% being singletons, with the ten largest covering just under 3%. The J segment lost 5 bases and the V segment lost 2 bases, leaving 6 bases of the junction unmatched. The CDR3 runs to 15 residues. Germline lookup yields CDR1 SGHTA and CDR2 FQGTGA. The J gene is TRBJ2-5, the V gene TRBV7-3; TRBD2 matches 9 bases. Sequencing was done on a sample of PBMCs. The TCR was taken from a woman aged 55 to 70 in good health and CMV-seropositive. The DNA for the CDR3 is TGTGCCAGCAGCTTAGCTAGCGGGAAAGGGGAGACCCAGTACTTC. Amino acid sequence: CASSLASGKGETQYF.